The entry below describes one TCR beta chain. The antigen remains undetermined. The V end was cut by 0 bases, the J end by 1 base, with 8 bases between. Germline V gives CDR1 SGDLS, CDR2 YYNGEE. The CDR3 spans 15 residues. This entry belongs to a study of T cell repertoires in cytomegalovirus infection. Study-wide background: Both recently identified HLA-C-restricted and well-studied HLA-B-restricted CMV epitopes were used in the study. It can be stated that public TCR beta signatures indicated CMV infection as well as a matching HLA type.

Findings of the study overall: There were HLA-C-restricted CMV-specific TCR beta clonotypes dominating the ex vivo response.

TCRdb passed the reads through MiXCR, listing each CDR3 protein once. The sample has 800,000 to 950,000 distinct CDR3 sequences, 32% seen once. The TCR comes from a human donor in good health (CMV status not recorded). Some clones in this sample may be carry-over from other donors' samples. The chain links TRBV9 to TRBJ2-1; tentative D call: TRBD1 (5 bases). The sample here was cultured CD8+ T cells from PBMCs, taken from culture after CMV antigen stimulation. CDR3 amino acids: CASSVEGNSYNEQFF. The CDR3 bases are TGTGCCAGCAGCGTAGAGGGGAATTCCTACAATGAGCAGTTCTTC. Full variable domain (rest looked up from reference TRBV9 and TRBJ2-1): DSGVTQTPKHLITATGQRVTLRCSPRSGDLSVYWYQQSLDQGLQFLIQYYNGEERAKGNILERFSAQQFPDLHSELNLSSLELGDSALYFCASSVEGNSYNEQFFGPGTRLTVL.